This entry lists 3 T cell receptor beta chains sequenced from one sample in a study of cytomegalovirus exposure and HLA in healthy donors. Assay used: immunoSEQ multiplex PCR; TCRdb lists only in-frame clones, some missing. The table has about 63,000 clones, 80% to 90% seen once. The sample comprised PBMCs. The source of these receptors is a woman aged 18-29 years in good health and CMV-seronegative.

The chain recombines TRBV19 with TRBJ1-1, with D perhaps TRBD1 (6 bases). Per germline, CDR1 LNHDA and CDR2 SQIVND (reference sequence). The CDR3 consists of 14 residues. V was shortened by 5 bases and J by 5 bases, with 15 bases between the two germline ends. The CDR3 DNA follows: TGTGCCAGTAGTTGGGGGCCAGGGGTGACTGAAGCTTTCTTT. This encodes CASSWGPGVTEAFF.

This clone was counted a few times. V and J are TRBV11-1 and TRBJ1-2, with a possible D match to TRBD1 (5 bases). The CDR3 is made up of 13 amino acids. The V and J ends lost 5 bases and 2 bases respectively, with 9 bases between them. From germline, CDR1 is SGHAT and CDR2 FQDESV (reference sequence). The CDR3 DNA is TGTGCCAGCAGCCTCCAGGGAAACTATGGCTACACCTTC. This sequence encodes CASSLQGNYGYTF.

The rearrangement uses TRBV2 and TRBJ2-5; TRBD2 might be the D (6 bases). Germline assignment: CDR1 SNHLY and CDR2 FYNNEI. CDR3 length: 11 residues. V was pared by 11 bases and J by 5 bases, with 12 bases between. CDR3 sequence: CACGVGETQYF. In DNA form, the CDR3 reads TGTGCCTGCGGGGTAGGGGAGACCCAGTACTTC.